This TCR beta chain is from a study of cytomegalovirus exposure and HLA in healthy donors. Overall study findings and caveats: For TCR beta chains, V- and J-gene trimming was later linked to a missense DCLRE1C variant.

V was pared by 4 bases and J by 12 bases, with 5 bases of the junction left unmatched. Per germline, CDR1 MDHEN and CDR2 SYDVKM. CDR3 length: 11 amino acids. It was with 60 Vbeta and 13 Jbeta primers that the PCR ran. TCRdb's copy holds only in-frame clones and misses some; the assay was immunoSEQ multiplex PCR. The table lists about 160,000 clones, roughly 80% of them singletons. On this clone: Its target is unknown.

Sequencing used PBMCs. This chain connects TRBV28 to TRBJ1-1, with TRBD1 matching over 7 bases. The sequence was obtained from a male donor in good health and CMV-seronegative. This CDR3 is CASSSQGLTFF. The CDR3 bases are TGTGCCAGCAGTTCACAGGGGCTGACTTTCTTT.